Sequencing of this T cell receptor (beta chain) was carried out in a study of blood T cells in healthy people across ages. The CDR3 length is 17 residues. Per the germline V gene, CDR1 is DFQATT and CDR2 is SNEGSKA (reference sequence). The V end was cut by 3 bases, the J end by 3 bases, with 24 bases between. For the second PCR, which ran for roughly 6 to 12 cycles, a sample-barcoded 5' primer and a J-beta primer mix were used. A template-switch adaptor with 12 random nucleotides tagged each cDNA molecule. TCRdb used MiXCR to reprocess the 5' RACE reads, holding one entry per CDR3 protein. The sample has some 1.7 million distinct CDR3 sequences; roughly 28% are singletons.

Sequenced sample: blood. V is TRBV20-1 and J is TRBJ2-7; D uncertain. The receptor was isolated from a woman aged 30 to 39 in good health. The CDR3 reads CSASPPATPKGFYEQYF. The CDR3, as DNA: TGCAGTGCTAGCCCCCCGGCCACTCCAAAGGGCTTCTACGAGCAGTACTTC.